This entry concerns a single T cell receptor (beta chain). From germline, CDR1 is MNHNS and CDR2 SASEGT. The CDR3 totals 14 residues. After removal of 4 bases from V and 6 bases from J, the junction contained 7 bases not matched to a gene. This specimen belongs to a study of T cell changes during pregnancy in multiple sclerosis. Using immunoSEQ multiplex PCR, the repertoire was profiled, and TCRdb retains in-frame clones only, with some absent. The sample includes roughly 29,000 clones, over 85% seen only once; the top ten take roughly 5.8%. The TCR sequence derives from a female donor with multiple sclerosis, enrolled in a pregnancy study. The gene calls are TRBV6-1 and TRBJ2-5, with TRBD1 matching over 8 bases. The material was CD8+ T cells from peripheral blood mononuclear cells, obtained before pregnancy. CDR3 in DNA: TGTGCCAGCAGTGGGGTTCAGGGGGCGAAGACCCAGTACTTC. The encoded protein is CASSGVQGAKTQYF.